This T cell receptor (beta chain) is from a study of blood T cell repertoires in COVID-19. The wider study: Samples came from the United States, Italy and Spain, spanning acute and convalescent COVID-19.

In the study's own analysis: From reference gene primer amplification, estimates of nucleated cell counts were derived. The method was immunoSEQ multiplex PCR; TCRdb's version includes in-frame clones alone and lacks a portion of them. Clone size and the V and J calls come from that table; the DNA yielded D and trimming. The sample has approximately 120,000 clones; approximately 86% are singletons. Looked up from germline, CDR1 is SNHLY and CDR2 is FYNNEI. The length of the CDR3 is 15 residues. V lost 3 bases to trimming and J lost 8 bases; unmatched junction nucleotides: 8. The V gene is TRBV2, the J gene TRBJ2-1; 9 bases are a match to TRBD2. The TCR comes from a woman in her forties or fifties who had recovered from COVID-19. Sequences were obtained from peripheral blood. The CDR3 nucleotides are TGTGCCAGCAGTGACCAGGCGGGAGGGACGGATGAGCAGTTCTTC. Its translation: CASSDQAGGTDEQFF.